This T cell receptor beta chain was recovered during a study of blood T cell repertoires in COVID-19. Study details: From the United States, Italy and Spain came samples of acute and convalescent COVID-19. Sources were T cells, B-cell-depleted T cells, or PBMCs; the material itself was cDNA or gDNA.

Germline V gene data show CDR1 as LGHNA and CDR2 as YNFKEQ. J gave up 8 bases and V 1 base, and 9 bases lay outside the gene matches. The CDR3 length is 16 residues. Original methodology: Amplification of reference gene primers was used by the study to estimate nucleated cell counts. Produced via immunoSEQ multiplex PCR; TCRdb's table is partial and in-frame only. Clonal size and the V and J genes are those of that table, whereas D and trimming came from the DNA. Among some 150,000 clones listed, roughly nine tenths were seen once. This receptor was taken from a woman in her 70s with acute or convalescent COVID-19. The chain is built from TRBV4-2 and TRBJ2-1, with 9 bases matching TRBD2. Sequenced material: peripheral blood. The CDR3 DNA sequence: TGTGCCAGCAGCCAAGTAGGGCGGGGGGGCCCCGATGAGCAGTTCTTC. Protein sequence: CASSQVGRGGPDEQFF.